Listed below are T cell receptor beta chains from one sample, sequenced in a study of blood T cell repertoires in COVID-19. Produced via immunoSEQ multiplex PCR; TCRdb's table is partial and in-frame only. The sample contains under 150,000 clones, roughly 79% of which appear only once. Sequencing was carried out using peripheral blood. The receptors derive from a man older than 75 with acute or convalescent COVID-19. CDR3s leave out the opening cysteine and the closing phenylalanine or tryptophan. The D gene is left open where the match is weak. Some rows mark clone size as missing; the rest say once, few, many or name a class of expanded clone.

D: TRBD1; V: TRBV2; length: 13; size: NA; CDR3: ASSAQGTVEETQY
D: NA; V: TRBV6-1; length: 13; size: NA; CDR3: ASSEVGRGSYGYT
D: NA; V: TRBV5-6; length: 9; size: NA; CDR3: ASSFQNEQF
D: TRBD2; V: TRBV6-1; length: 13; size: NA; CDR3: ASSEWGGTYNEQF
D: NA; V: TRBV28; length: 12; size: NA; CDR3: ASSSRGVNEKLF
D: NA; V: TRBV27; length: 12; size: NA; CDR3: ASSLRGGGTEAF
D: NA; V: TRBV7-3; length: 11; size: few; CDR3: ASRLGGTGELF
D: TRBD1; V: TRBV6-1; length: 13; size: few; CDR3: ASSEETGGASEQY
D: NA; V: TRBV6-6; length: 10; size: NA; CDR3: AIGEGRFEQY
D: NA; V: TRBV2; length: 10; size: once; CDR3: ASSETGYEQY
D: TRBD1; V: TRBV5-1; length: 13; size: NA; CDR3: ASSFDRVGANVLT
D: NA; V: TRBV10-2; length: 14; size: few; CDR3: ASSDWRRGLFYEQY
D: TRBD1; V: TRBV6-6; length: 13; size: NA; CDR3: ASRARTGDNSPLH
D: NA; V: TRBV18; length: 16; size: NA; CDR3: ASSPPFLGRGILLGYT
D: NA; V: TRBV7-2; length: 11; size: NA; CDR3: ASSPNSNQPQH
D: NA; V: TRBV11-2; length: 13; size: NA; CDR3: ASSLAAFRQETQY
D: NA; V: TRBV5-6; length: 12; size: NA; CDR3: ASTRISSGNTIY
D: TRBD1; V: TRBV6-6; length: 17; size: NA; CDR3: ASSRRGQGTNRFTGELF
D: NA; V: TRBV5-1; length: 13; size: NA; CDR3: ASSFWTPSTDTQY
D: NA; V: TRBV5-6; length: 11; size: NA; CDR3: ASSFGRTYGYT
D: TRBD1; V: TRBV19; length: 11; size: few; CDR3: ASSTPDRDGYT
D: TRBD1; V: TRBV4-2; length: 15; size: NA; CDR3: ASSQRGTGGADYGYT
D: TRBD2; V: TRBV15; length: 16; size: NA; CDR3: ATSRDPWEAGFTGELF
D: TRBD1; V: TRBV6-1; length: 12; size: NA; CDR3: ASSTGGSGYEQY
D: TRBD1; V: TRBV19; length: 12; size: NA; CDR3: ASKVQGVNTEAF
D: NA; V: TRBV5-6; length: 14; size: few; CDR3: ASSSFEGLGLYEQY
D: TRBD2; V: TRBV19; length: 15; size: NA; CDR3: ASSHLSGGPSTGELF
D: NA; V: TRBV9; length: 12; size: NA; CDR3: ASSVATSTDTQY
D: TRBD2; V: TRBV5-5; length: 15; size: NA; CDR3: ASSFRTSGGGTGELF
D: NA; V: TRBV11-2; length: 12; size: NA; CDR3: ASSLGRGITEAF
D: NA; V: TRBV30; length: 12; size: NA; CDR3: AWSRGLGNTEAF
D: NA; V: TRBV4-1; length: 15; size: NA; CDR3: ASSPEGEPGASYEQY
D: TRBD1; V: TRBV3-1/TRBV3-2; length: 12; size: NA; CDR3: ASSFRTGRYGYT
D: TRBD2; V: TRBV6-5; length: 10; size: NA; CDR3: ASLGGLGEQY
D: TRBD2; V: TRBV3-1/TRBV3-2; length: 13; size: NA; CDR3: ASRPRTSSTDTQY
D: TRBD1; V: TRBV7-2; length: 13; size: NA; CDR3: ASSSGQGTYNEQF
D: TRBD2; V: TRBV7-8; length: 15; size: NA; CDR3: ASSRRLAGGIPAELF
D: TRBD1; V: TRBV19; length: 14; size: NA; CDR3: ASSFRQGVMNTEAF
D: TRBD1; V: TRBV23-1; length: 12; size: NA; CDR3: ASSQRDRNTEAF
D: NA; V: TRBV18; length: 11; size: NA; CDR3: ASSPPGQETQY
D: TRBD1; V: TRBV5-5; length: 14; size: NA; CDR3: ASSLSYRGSGETQY
D: TRBD1; V: TRBV5-1; length: 12; size: once; CDR3: ASSLGTGLTEAF
D: NA; V: TRBV5-1; length: 12; size: NA; CDR3: ASSLLGRGETQY
D: NA; V: TRBV5-1; length: 12; size: NA; CDR3: ASSSRGGSNGYT
D: NA; V: TRBV4-1; length: 11; size: NA; CDR3: ASSLTGANVLT
D: TRBD1; V: TRBV4-3; length: 13; size: NA; CDR3: ASSQDLQGTSPLH
D: NA; V: TRBV11-2; length: 11; size: NA; CDR3: ASSLDLNGAQY
D: NA; V: TRBV6-4; length: 7; size: NA; CDR3: ASSDSIS
D: TRBD1; V: TRBV30; length: 13; size: NA; CDR3: AWNGQVSGANVLT
D: TRBD1; V: TRBV28; length: 12; size: once; CDR3: ASQSPGQGNGYT